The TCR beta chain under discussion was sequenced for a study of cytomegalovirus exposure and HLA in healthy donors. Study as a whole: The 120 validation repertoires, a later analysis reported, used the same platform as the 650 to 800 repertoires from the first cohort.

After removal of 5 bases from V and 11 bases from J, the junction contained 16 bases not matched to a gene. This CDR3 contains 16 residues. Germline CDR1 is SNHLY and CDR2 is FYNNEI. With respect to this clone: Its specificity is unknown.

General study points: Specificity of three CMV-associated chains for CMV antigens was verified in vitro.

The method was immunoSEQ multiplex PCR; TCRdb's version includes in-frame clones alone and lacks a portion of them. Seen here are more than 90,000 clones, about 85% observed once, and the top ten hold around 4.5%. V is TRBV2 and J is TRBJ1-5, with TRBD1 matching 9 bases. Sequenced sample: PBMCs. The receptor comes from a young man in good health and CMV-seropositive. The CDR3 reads CASSPLIGQGSAAQHF. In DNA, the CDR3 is TGTGCCAGCAGTCCACTAATCGGACAGGGGTCCGCGGCCCAGCATTTT.